This T cell receptor (beta chain) was obtained from a study of blood T cells in healthy people across ages. Findings of the study overall: Roughly linear age-related decline in beta diversity appeared, significant by age around 42.

Trimming left V 6 bases short and J 4 bases short, with 7 bases between. The CDR3 covers 12 residues. In germline, CDR1 is MGHDK, CDR2 SYGVNS. Alongside a J-beta primer mix, a sample-barcoded 5' primer served in a second PCR lasting about 7 to 11 cycles. TCRdb processed the 5' RACE reads anew with MiXCR; each CDR3 protein has one entry. The table lists hundreds of thousands of distinct CDR3 sequences, approximately 29% of them singletons. This clonotype was counted many times. Its antigen remains unknown. Input material: blood. V and J are TRBV25-1 and TRBJ2-4; D is unresolved. The TCR comes from a woman over 75 in good health. The CDR3 nucleotides are TGTGCCAGCAGCGGGCCGAAAAACATTCAGTACTTC. It is translated as CASSGPKNIQYF.